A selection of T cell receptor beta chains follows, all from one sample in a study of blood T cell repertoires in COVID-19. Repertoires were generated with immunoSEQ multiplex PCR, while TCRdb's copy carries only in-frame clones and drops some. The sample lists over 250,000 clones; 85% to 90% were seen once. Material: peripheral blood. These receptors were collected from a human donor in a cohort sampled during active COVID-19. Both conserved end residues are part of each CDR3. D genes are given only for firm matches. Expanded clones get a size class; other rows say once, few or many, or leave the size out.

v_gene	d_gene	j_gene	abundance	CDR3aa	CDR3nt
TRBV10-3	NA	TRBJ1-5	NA	CAISGDSGNQPQHF	TGTGCCATCAGTGGTGACAGCGGCAATCAGCCCCAGCATTTT
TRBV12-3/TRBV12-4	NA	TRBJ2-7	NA	CASSLSVYEQYF	TGTGCCAGCAGTTTGAGCGTATACGAGCAGTACTTC
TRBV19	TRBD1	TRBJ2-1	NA	CASTMSIGTGVAEQFF	TGTGCCAGTACAATGTCGATCGGGACAGGGGTGGCTGAGCAGTTCTTC
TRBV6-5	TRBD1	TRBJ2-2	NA	CASRADRGNTGELFF	TGTGCCAGCAGAGCTGACAGGGGGAACACCGGGGAGCTGTTTTTT
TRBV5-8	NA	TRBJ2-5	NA	CASSLGVLGAQYF	TGTGCCAGCAGCTTGGGGGTTTTAGGGGCCCAGTACTTC
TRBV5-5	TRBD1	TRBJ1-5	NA	CASSHRLGGQVGVPQHF	TGTGCCAGCAGCCACCGGTTAGGGGGACAGGTGGGGGTGCCCCAGCATTTT
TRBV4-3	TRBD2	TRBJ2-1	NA	CASSQAAGGPLNEQFF	TGCGCCAGCAGCCAAGCTGCGGGAGGTCCCCTAAATGAGCAGTTCTTC
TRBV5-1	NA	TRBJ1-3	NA	CASSLGAGRNTIYF	TGCGCCAGCAGCTTGGGGGCAGGGAGAAACACCATATATTTT
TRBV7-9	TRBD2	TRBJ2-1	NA	CASSRPERGWTSSYNEQFF	TGTGCCAGCAGCCGACCGGAGCGGGGTTGGACGAGCTCCTACAATGAGCAGTTCTTC
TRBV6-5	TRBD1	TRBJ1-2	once	CASSSTDRGRRVYTF	TGTGCCAGCAGCTCCACCGACAGGGGGCGCCGTGTCTACACCTTC
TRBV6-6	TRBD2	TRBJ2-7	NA	CASRRGTSGTSYEQYF	TGTGCCAGCAGAAGAGGGACTAGCGGGACCTCCTACGAGCAGTACTTC
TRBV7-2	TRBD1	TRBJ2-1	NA	CAVSTGLYNEQFF	TGCGCAGTTTCGACAGGGCTATACAATGAGCAGTTCTTC
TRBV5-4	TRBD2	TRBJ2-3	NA	CASTSGSTDTQYF	TGTGCCAGCACTAGCGGGAGCACAGATACGCAGTATTTT
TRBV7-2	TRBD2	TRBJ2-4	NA	CASSLNREDIQYF	TGTGCCAGCAGCTTGAATCGGGAGGACATTCAGTACTTC